The 30 T cell receptor beta chains below were found in one sample sequenced in a study of shared clonotypes between healthy human individuals (dated by TCRdb to 2019 to 2021). Libraries were prepared through the immunoSEQ multiplex PCR assay. Sourced from immuneACCESS, this table was stored by TCRdb with only in-frame sequences that have V and J called. A share of the clones is absent; for the studies checked, an unresolved V gene accounts for under half, and the remainder has no known explanation. This sample is represented by over a million clones; about 80% of them were singletons. The ten largest account for roughly 0.65% of the sample. Sequencing used memory CD4+ T cells from PBMCs. Per the publication, the cell subset or site label means: CD45RA-negative fraction. These receptors originate from a man between 18 and 35 years old in good health. Some clones in this sample may be carry-over from other donors' samples.

The chain carries TRBV11-3 and TRBJ1-5; the D gene is possibly TRBD1 (5 bases). The CDR3 spans 15 residues. Trimming removed 3 bases from V and 5 bases from J, with 14 bases in between. The germline V gene encodes CDR1 SGHNT and CDR2 YENEEA. CDR3 nucleotide sequence: TGTGCCAGCAGCTTGAGGGTGGACACTTATCAGCCCCAGCATTTT. Amino acids: CASSLRVDTYQPQHF. Drawing the rest from reference TRBV11-3 and TRBJ1-5, the complete variable domain is EAGVVQSPRYKIIEKKQPVAFWCNPISGHNTLYWYLQNLGQGPELLIRYENEEAVDDSQLPKDRFSAERLKGVDSTLKIQPAELGDSAVYLCASSLRVDTYQPQHFGDGTRLSIL.

The genes are TRBV5-1 and TRBJ2-3; D is undetermined. V was shortened by 7 bases and J by 0 bases, with 6 bases between the two germline ends. Germline CDR1 SGHRS, CDR2 YFSETQ. The CDR3 runs to 12 residues. CDR3 DNA: TGCGCCAGCGGGGTTAGCACAGATACGCAGTATTTT. The encoded protein is CASGVSTDTQYF.

The chain uses TRBV4-2 and TRBJ1-1; D is uncertain. The CDR3 spans 14 residues. Germline V gene sequence: CDR1 LGHNA, CDR2 YNFKEQ. V was shortened by 2 bases and J by 0 bases, with 7 bases between the two germline ends. This chain's CDR3 is CASSQIDLNTEAFF. The CDR3 coding sequence is TGTGCCAGCAGCCAAATAGATTTGAACACTGAAGCTTTCTTT.

Concerning this clone itself: It differs at one base from a far larger clone, so likely a read error. Different DNA sequences within this sample yield the same CDR3. The chain is built from TRBV29-1 and TRBJ1-3; D perhaps matches TRBD1 (5 bases). V was trimmed by 6 bases and J by 0 bases, leaving 6 bases between them. Germline-derived CDR1 and CDR2 are SQVTM and ANQGSEA. This CDR3 contains 12 residues. CDR3 region: CSVRVSGNTIYF. In nucleotides, the CDR3 is TGCAGCGTCAGGGTCTCTGGAAACACCATATATTTT.

The V and J genes are TRBV13 and TRBJ1-2; D unresolved. CDR1 and CDR2 from the germline V gene are PRHDT and FYEKMQ (reference sequence). Trimming cost V 6 bases and J 2 bases, with 13 bases left between them. This CDR3 comprises 14 residues. CDR3 nucleotides: TGTGCCAGCAGGAGATCGGACGGAAACTATGGCTACACCTTC. Translated, it gives CASRRSDGNYGYTF.

The CDR3 DNA reads TGTGCCAGCAGCAGTCGGACAGGGGGCTACACCGGGGAGCTGTTTTTT. It translates to CASSSRTGGYTGELFF. This chain joins TRBV7-9 and TRBJ2-2; 11 bases map to TRBD1. The CDR3 is 16 amino acids. The junction had 5 bases not matched to a gene; V was cut back by 5 bases and J by 3 bases. CDR1 and CDR2 (germline): SEHNR, FQNEAQ (reference sequence).

This clone was observed a few times. The chain employs TRBV19 and TRBJ2-7, with 8 bases lining up with TRBD2. The V segment lost 6 bases and the J segment 2 bases; nucleotides outside the gene matches: 0. Looked up from germline, CDR1 is LNHDA and CDR2 is SQIVND (reference sequence). This CDR3 is 12 amino acids long. CDR3: CASSGRAYEQYF. CDR3 DNA: TGTGCCAGTAGCGGGAGGGCCTACGAGCAGTACTTC. Variable domain in full (rest from reference TRBV19 and TRBJ2-7): DGGITQSPKYLFRKEGQNVTLSCEQNLNHDAMYWYRQDPGQGLRLIYYSQIVNDFQKGDIAEGYSVSREKKESFPLTVTSAQKNPTAFYLCASSGRAYEQYFGPGTRLTVT.

This sequence joins TRBV19 and TRBJ2-3; TRBD2 might be the D (5 bases). The CDR3 spans 13 residues. Germline CDR1 reads LNHDA; CDR2 reads SQIVND (reference sequence). V lost 9 bases and J 6 bases, leaving 16 bases between the germline ends. The CDR3 reads CASRRGAVDTQYF. Here the CDR3 DNA reads TGTGCCAGCCGACGGGGAGCGGTCGATACGCAGTATTTT.

The V call is TRBV18, the J call TRBJ1-5; tentatively, D is TRBD1 (5 bases). V lost 4 bases and J 5 bases, leaving 12 bases between the germline ends. The CDR3 extends over 14 amino acids. Germline V gene lookup returns CDR1 KGHSH and CDR2 LQKENI. CDR3 protein: CASSLGARDQPQHF. CDR3 sequence (DNA): TGTGCCAGCTCACTAGGGGCGCGGGATCAGCCCCAGCATTTT.

The chain uses TRBV2 and TRBJ2-2, with D maybe TRBD2 (5 bases). The CDR3 covers 14 residues. Trimming took 3 bases from V and 4 from J, leaving 9 bases between them. Germline V gives CDR1 SNHLY, CDR2 FYNNEI. The CDR3 DNA sequence: TGTGCCAGCAGTGACAAGGGAGCCACCGGGGAGCTGTTTTTT. Its protein is CASSDKGATGELFF.

The chain recombines TRBV7-2 with TRBJ1-3; 8 bases match TRBD1. The germline V gene has CDR1 SGHTA and CDR2 FQGNSA. Losses at the gene ends were 5 bases for V and 5 bases for J; bases not matched to a gene: 11. The CDR3 has 16 amino acids. The CDR3 sequence is CASSTRTGTFRNTIYF. In DNA, the CDR3 is TGTGCCAGCAGCACCAGGACAGGGACATTCCGAAACACCATATATTTT.

The rearrangement links TRBV7-2 to TRBJ2-3; D gene unclear. The germline gives CDR1 SGHTA, CDR2 FQGNSA. The CDR3 has 13 residues. Between the trimmed V and J ends, which lost 5 bases and 4 bases, there was a span of 10 bases. CDR3 region: CASSPPASDTQYF. CDR3 coding DNA: TGTGCCAGCAGCCCGCCGGCTTCAGATACGCAGTATTTT.

In its sample, this clone was seen once. The V call is TRBV5-1, the J call TRBJ1-5; the D gene is possibly TRBD1 (6 bases). The V gene's germline CDR1 is SGHRS and CDR2 YFSETQ. Trimming removed 4 bases at V and 3 bases at J, with 11 bases between. This CDR3 has 14 residues. CDR3: CASSRTGTNQPQHF. DNA of the CDR3: TGCGCCAGCAGCAGAACAGGGACCAATCAGCCCCAGCATTTT.

The chain has TRBV7-9 and TRBJ1-1; D is uncertain. With 3 bases removed from V and 5 bases from J, the gap between germline ends came to 10 bases. The CDR3 contains 13 residues. The germline V gene has CDR1 SEHNR and CDR2 FQNEAQ (reference sequence). The CDR3 here is CASSFGERTEAFF. CDR3 DNA: TGTGCCAGCAGCTTCGGGGAGCGGACTGAAGCTTTCTTT. Filled out from reference TRBV7-9 and TRBJ1-1, the complete variable domain reads DTGVSQNPRHKITKRGQNVTFRCDPISEHNRLYWYRQTLGQGPEFLTYFQNEAQLEKSRLLSDRFSAERPKGSFSTLEIQRTEQGDSAMYLCASSFGERTEAFFGQGTRLTVV.

The chain couples TRBV27 to TRBJ2-6; D gene unclear. CDR1 and CDR2 (germline): MNHEY, SMNVEV (reference sequence). Trimming pared 5 bases from V and 4 bases from J, leaving 18 bases between. This CDR3 has 17 amino acids. This chain's CDR3 is CASSTRTHRVGANVLTF. The CDR3 DNA sequence: TGTGCCAGCAGTACCCGGACCCATAGGGTGGGGGCCAACGTCCTGACTTTC.

This clone showed up many times. Other DNA sequences within the sample encode an identical CDR3. The chain recombines TRBV6-5 with TRBJ2-7; 7 nucleotides agree with TRBD2. The CDR3 is 13 residues long. The germline gives CDR1 MNHEY, CDR2 SVGAGI. The V segment lost 4 bases and the J segment 2 bases; nucleotides outside the gene matches: 2. The CDR3 is CASSSGLTYEQYF. CDR3 nucleotide sequence: TGTGCCAGCAGTTCGGGACTAACCTACGAGCAGTACTTC.

The V gene is TRBV28, the J gene TRBJ1-1; D may be TRBD1 (5 bases). The germline CDR1 and CDR2 sequences are MDHEN and SYDVKM. The CDR3 loop spans 13 amino acids. Trimming took 6 bases from V and 3 from J, leaving 11 bases between them. The CDR3 region has the DNA TGTGCCAGCAGGGAAGACAGATACACTGAAGCTTTCTTT. Translating gives CASREDRYTEAFF. Full variable domain (missing parts from reference TRBV28 and TRBJ1-1): DVKVTQSSRYLVKRTGEKVFLECVQDMDHENMFWYRQDPGLGLRLIYFSYDVKMKEKGDIPEGYSVSREKKERFSLILESASTNQTSMYLCASREDRYTEAFFGQGTRLTVV.

The table lists this clone with a count of one. The chain combines TRBV30 with TRBJ1-4, with a weak D call TRBD1 (5 bases). V was cut by 8 bases and J by 7 bases, with 8 bases left in between. CDR1 and CDR2 (germline): GTSNPN, SVGIG (reference sequence). The length of the CDR3 is 10 residues. CDR3 sequence (DNA): TGTGCCGGCGGGGCTGAAAAACTGTTTTTT. The encoded protein is CAGGAEKLFF.

The chain has TRBV7-2 and TRBJ1-1; weak D call: TRBD1 (6 bases). With 6 bases removed from V and 4 bases from J, the gap between germline ends came to 15 bases. In germline, CDR1 is SGHTA, CDR2 FQGNSA. The CDR3 spans 14 residues. CDR3 residues: CASRPTGFGTEAFF. The DNA of the CDR3 is TGTGCCAGCAGACCAACAGGGTTTGGCACTGAAGCTTTCTTT.

J is TRBJ1-1 and V is TRBV6-5; D may be TRBD1 (6 bases). The V end was cut by 7 bases, the J end by 8 bases, with 14 bases between. This CDR3 is 12 amino acids long. Germline V gene sequence: CDR1 MNHEY, CDR2 SVGAGI. The CDR3 is CASIDRRHEAFF. CDR3 sequence (DNA): TGTGCCAGCATCGACAGGAGACACGAAGCTTTCTTT.

The chain uses TRBV28 and TRBJ1-4; possible D gene TRBD1, 5 bases. Germline V gene sequence: CDR1 MDHEN, CDR2 SYDVKM. The CDR3 extends over 16 amino acids. V was shortened by 5 bases and J by 0 bases, with 13 bases between the two germline ends. CDR3 DNA: TGTGCCAGCAGTAAGGGACGGGCATCAACTAATGAAAAACTGTTTTTT. Protein product: CASSKGRASTNEKLFF. Complete variable domain (other parts from reference TRBV28 and TRBJ1-4): DVKVTQSSRYLVKRTGEKVFLECVQDMDHENMFWYRQDPGLGLRLIYFSYDVKMKEKGDIPEGYSVSREKKERFSLILESASTNQTSMYLCASSKGRASTNEKLFFGSGTQLSVL.

In this sample, this clone turned up once. The J gene is TRBJ1-2, the V gene TRBV18; TRBD1 matches at 8 bases. CDR3 size: 13 residues. V was clipped by 4 bases and J by 7 bases; unmatched bases: 5. Germline V gene sequence: CDR1 KGHSH, CDR2 LQKENI. In nucleotides, the CDR3 is TGTGCCAGCTCACTAGGACAGGGTGGTGGCTACACCTTC. It encodes CASSLGQGGGYTF.

The CDR3 spells CASRLPIAGTGELFF. The CDR3 nucleotides read TGTGCCAGCAGGCTTCCTATAGCGGGAACTGGGGAGCTGTTTTTT. This chain joins TRBV28 and TRBJ2-2; the match to TRBD2 covers 8 bases. The V and J ends lost 6 bases and 8 bases, in that order; junction bases with no gene match: 11. This CDR3 is 15 amino acids long. Germline CDR1 and CDR2: MDHEN and SYDVKM.

The chain links TRBV11-2 to TRBJ1-2; D remains unclear. The CDR3 is 12 amino acids. Germline assignment: CDR1 SGHAT and CDR2 FQNNGV. V lost 1 base, J lost 5 bases, and 5 bases lay in between. CDR3 DNA sequence: TGTGCCAGCAGCTTAGGAGGGTATGGCTACACCTTC. It yields the protein CASSLGGYGYTF.

The genes are TRBV2 and TRBJ2-1, with 11 bases identical to TRBD2. V dropped 5 bases and J dropped 9; count of bases not matched to a gene: 9. The CDR3 is 15 amino acids. Germline CDR1 is SNHLY and CDR2 is FYNNEI. CDR3 sequence reads: CASSLAGGRTGEQFF. The DNA for the CDR3 is TGTGCCAGCAGTTTAGCGGGAGGGCGTACCGGTGAGCAGTTCTTC.

The gene calls are TRBV4-1 and TRBJ2-1; TRBD1 aligns across 7 bases. The CDR3 sequence is 14 residues long. J lost 7 bases, V lost 3 bases, and 6 bases had no gene match. Looked up from germline, CDR1 is MGHRA and CDR2 is YSYEKL. The CDR3 protein is CASSHPTGKNEQFF. Written as DNA, the CDR3 is TGCGCCAGCAGCCACCCGACAGGGAAAAATGAGCAGTTCTTC.

CDR3 sequence (DNA): TGCGCCAGCAGCTCAGTAACTAGCGGGAGGACCACCGGGGAGCTGTTTTTT. Translation: CASSSVTSGRTTGELFF. The rearrangement links TRBV5-1 to TRBJ2-2; 12 bases align to TRBD2. Losses at the gene ends were 3 bases for V and 4 bases for J; bases not matched to a gene: 7. CDR3 size: 17 residues. Germline lookup yields CDR1 SGHRS and CDR2 YFSETQ.

The chain is built from TRBV28 and TRBJ1-2; weak D call: TRBD1 (6 bases). The CDR3 covers 17 residues. From germline, CDR1 is MDHEN and CDR2 SYDVKM. Trimming pared 5 bases from V and 6 bases from J, leaving 25 bases between. The CDR3 region is CASSPLGAGAWGDGYTF. Written as DNA, the CDR3 is TGTGCCAGCAGTCCTCTCGGGGCAGGGGCATGGGGAGATGGCTACACCTTC.

The CDR3 DNA is TGTGCCAGCGGAGCACAGGGTTCCTATGGCTACACCTTC. Amino acid sequence: CASGAQGSYGYTF. The chain has TRBV2 and TRBJ1-2; D possibly corresponds to TRBD1 (6 bases). Germline V CDR1 and CDR2: SNHLY, FYNNEI. The length of the CDR3 is 13 residues. Trimming took 8 bases from V and 4 from J, leaving 14 bases between them.

The chain links TRBV14 to TRBJ1-1, with TRBD1 as a possible D gene (5 bases). Germline loops: CDR1 SGHDN, CDR2 FVKESK. The V end lost 1 base, the J end lost 0 bases, and 12 bases lay between the germline ends. The CDR3 has 16 amino acids. For the CDR3, the DNA is TGTGCCAGCAGCCAAGGCCAGCCAGGGCTGAACACTGAAGCTTTCTTT. It encodes CASSQGQPGLNTEAFF.